Shown below are 20 T cell receptor beta chains from a single sample sequenced in a study of identical twins. In TCRdb, the 5' RACE reads were re-called with MiXCR into one record per CDR3 protein. Found here are 700,000 to 950,000 distinct CDR3 sequences, 9% to 15% of them singletons; the top ten hold 1.5% to 2%. These sequences were also reported in another study, on yellow fever vaccine responses in identical twins.

The source material was PBMCs. Receptors originate from a woman aged 18 to 35 in good health.

This chain connects TRBV7-6 to TRBJ2-7; D ambiguous. With 0 bases removed from V and 6 bases from J, the gap between germline ends came to 6 bases. The CDR3 contains 12 residues. Germline values: CDR1 SGHVS, CDR2 FNYEAQ. The CDR3 region has the DNA TGTGCCAGCAGCTTAGCCTACTTCGAGCAGTACGTC. Translating it yields CASSLAYFEQYV.

This clonotype was seen only a few times. This rearrangement joins TRBV7-9 to TRBJ1-4; D not certain. The V gene lost 1 base and the J gene lost 8 bases, with 17 bases spanning the gap. The V gene's germline CDR1 is SEHNR and CDR2 FQNEAQ (reference sequence). CDR3 size: 16 residues. CDR3: CASSLGRVTDPEKLFF. DNA of the CDR3: TGTGCCAGCAGCTTAGGGCGGGTCACGGATCCCGAAAAACTGTTTTTT. The full variable domain, in which reference TRBV7-9 and TRBJ1-4 provide the parts outside the CDR3, is DTGVSQNPRHKITKRGQNVTFRCDPISEHNRLYWYRQTLGQGPEFLTYFQNEAQLEKSRLLSDRFSAERPKGSFSTLEIQRTEQGDSAMYLCASSLGRVTDPEKLFFGSGTQLSVL.

The chain carries TRBV14 and TRBJ2-1; D not certain. Trimming cost V 0 bases and J 2 bases, with 14 bases left between them. Germline values: CDR1 SGHDN, CDR2 FVKESK. CDR3 length: 17 amino acids. The DNA of the CDR3 is TGTGCCAGCAGCCAAGATGTGCTTGTTGGACCCTACAATGAGCAGTTCTTC. As protein: CASSQDVLVGPYNEQFF.

The genes are TRBV5-1 and TRBJ2-3, with 7 bases aligning to TRBD2. Unmatched junction bases numbered 11, after V lost 2 bases and J lost 5 bases. CDR3 length equals 16 residues. CDR1 and CDR2 (germline): SGHRS, YFSETQ. Here the CDR3 reads CASSLRRSGGGDTQYF. For the CDR3, the DNA is TGCGCCAGCAGCTTACGCCGGAGCGGCGGGGGAGATACGCAGTATTTT.

This clonotype was observed at least ten times. The gene calls are TRBV10-3 and TRBJ1-3, with D perhaps matching TRBD1 (6 bases). The CDR3 is made up of 13 amino acids. Trimming took off 8 bases at V and 4 bases at J, with 12 bases between the two ends. Germline assignment: CDR1 ENHRY and CDR2 SYGVKD. CDR3 coding DNA: TGTGCCATCTCCGGGACATCGGGAAACACCATATATTTT. The encoded protein is CAISGTSGNTIYF.

This clonotype was seen more than once but under ten times. The genes are TRBV3-1 and TRBJ1-2; D is undetermined. Germline-derived CDR1 and CDR2 are LGHDT and YNNKEL (reference sequence). V was shortened by 0 bases and J by 7 bases, with 9 bases between the two germline ends. The CDR3 extends over 13 amino acids. The CDR3 DNA follows: TGTGCCAGCAGCCAAGATCATGGTAGTGGCTACACCTTC. Its translation is CASSQDHGSGYTF.

The V gene is TRBV2, the J gene TRBJ2-3; possibly TRBD2 for D (5 bases). In germline, CDR1 is SNHLY, CDR2 FYNNEI. The CDR3 sequence is 14 residues long. V was trimmed by 7 bases and J by 4 bases, leaving 15 bases between them. The CDR3 loop is CASTPPRGSDTQYF. The CDR3 DNA is TGTGCCAGCACCCCCCCCCGGGGATCAGATACGCAGTATTTT.

In this sample, this clonotype turned up a few times. This chain joins TRBV7-9 and TRBJ2-3; maybe TRBD2 (6 bases). Trimming took off 3 bases at V and 8 bases at J, with 12 bases between the two ends. Germline V gene sequence: CDR1 SEHNR, CDR2 FQNEAQ (reference sequence). The CDR3 runs 13 residues. CDR3 nucleotide sequence: TGTGCCAGCAGCTTTCCAGAGGAGGGTACGCAGTATTTT. Its translation is CASSFPEEGTQYF.

The chain uses TRBV5-6 and TRBJ2-7; no firm D call. The CDR3 covers 12 residues. Germline lookup yields CDR1 SGHDT and CDR2 YYEEEE. V was pared by 4 bases and J by 6 bases, with 11 bases between. CDR3 in amino acids: CASSEYDGEQYF. The CDR3 coding sequence is TGTGCCAGCAGCGAATACGATGGCGAGCAGTACTTC.

This chain joins TRBV29-1 and TRBJ2-3; D unresolved. Trimming pared 6 bases from V and 4 bases from J, leaving 11 bases between. The CDR3 has 12 residues. Germline loops: CDR1 SQVTM, CDR2 ANQGSEA. The CDR3 reads CSVGLIADTQYF. DNA for the CDR3: TGCAGCGTGGGATTGATTGCAGATACGCAGTATTTT.

This clonotype occurred many times. The chain links TRBV3-1 to TRBJ2-5, with TRBD1 as a possible D gene (6 bases). V was clipped by 6 bases and J by 4 bases, with 12 bases between them. Per the germline V gene, CDR1 is LGHDT and CDR2 is YNNKEL (reference sequence). The CDR3 is 13 amino acids. This chain's CDR3 is CASRDQGRETQYF. CDR3 nucleotide sequence: TGTGCCAGCAGAGATCAGGGGCGAGAGACCCAGTACTTC.

The V call is TRBV29-1, the J call TRBJ2-3; no firm D call. Trimming took 0 bases from V and 4 from J, leaving 8 bases between them. The CDR3 extends over 13 amino acids. Germline V lookup: CDR1 SQVTM, CDR2 ANQGSEA. This CDR3 is CSVEDQPADTQYF. Here the CDR3 DNA reads TGCAGCGTTGAAGATCAACCGGCAGATACGCAGTATTTT.

This clonotype has a handful of counts. The J gene is TRBJ2-2, the V gene TRBV20-1, with D unclear. The length of the CDR3 is 14 residues. The V end lost 2 bases, the J end lost 3 bases, and 10 bases lay between the germline ends. Germline V gene data show CDR1 as DFQATT and CDR2 as SNEGSKA (reference sequence). In nucleotides, the CDR3 is TGCAGTGCTAGATCGAGATTAGACACCGGGGAGCTGTTTTTT. Amino acid sequence: CSARSRLDTGELFF.

The chain links TRBV5-6 to TRBJ1-1; TRBD1 might be the D (5 bases). Per the germline V gene, CDR1 is SGHDT and CDR2 is YYEEEE. Between the trimmed V and J ends, which lost 0 bases and 6 bases, there was a span of 18 bases. The CDR3 totals 16 residues. This chain's CDR3 is CASSLGRWRGEAEAFF. The CDR3 DNA is TGTGCCAGCAGCTTGGGGCGGTGGCGGGGGGAAGCTGAAGCTTTCTTT.

This clonotype was seen a few times. The chain couples TRBV6-5 to TRBJ2-5, with D perhaps matching TRBD1 or TRBD2 (5 bases each). Germline CDR1 is MNHEY and CDR2 is SVGAGI. CDR3 length: 15 amino acids. V shed 4 bases and J shed 2 bases, with 14 bases lying between them. This CDR3 is CASSSLGGGQETQYF. CDR3 bases: TGTGCCAGCAGTTCTTTAGGTGGGGGTCAAGAGACCCAGTACTTC.

This clonotype turned up a few times. The V and J genes are TRBV27 and TRBJ2-4; no firm D call. CDR3 size: 14 residues. V lost 8 bases and J lost 2, with 13 bases in between. The germline CDR1 and CDR2 sequences are MNHEY and SMNVEV (reference sequence). CDR3 loop: CASGRAGPKNIQYF. Here the CDR3 DNA reads TGTGCCAGCGGTAGGGCCGGGCCCAAAAACATTCAGTACTTC.

This clonotype turned up a few times. The CDR3 here is CASSRAATGPGELFF. Written as DNA, the CDR3 is TGTGCCAGCTCGCGCGCTGCTACAGGGCCCGGGGAGCTGTTTTTT. The V call is TRBV18, the J call TRBJ2-2, with D tentatively TRBD1 (6 bases). Per germline, CDR1 KGHSH and CDR2 LQKENI. CDR3 length: 15 amino acids. V was cut by 6 bases and J by 6 bases, with 17 bases left in between.

This chain uses TRBV12-3 or TRBV12-4 with TRBJ2-2; D perhaps matches TRBD1 (5 bases). This CDR3 has 15 residues. V dropped 6 bases and J dropped 5 bases, with 16 bases sitting between them. As DNA, the CDR3 is TGTGCCAGCAGCACAGGAAGACGAAATACCGGGGAGCTGTTTTTT. Protein product: CASSTGRRNTGELFF.

Note on this clonotype: At one end the junction does not follow the germline gene, possibly because of a read error. This sequence joins TRBV5-6 and TRBJ2-2, with D unclear. This CDR3 comprises 15 residues. Germline V gene data show CDR1 as SGHDT and CDR2 as YYEEEE. CDR3 in amino acids: CPSSLWGTNTGELFF. The CDR3 DNA reads as TGTCCCAGCAGCTTGTGGGGTACAAACACCGGGGAGCTGTTTTTT.

There are many counts of this clonotype. This chain connects TRBV14 to TRBJ2-7; possible D gene TRBD1, 5 bases. Germline V gives CDR1 SGHDN, CDR2 FVKESK. Trimming cost V 1 base and J 7 bases, with 14 bases left between them. This CDR3 has 14 amino acids. This CDR3 is CASSQVDTRLEQYV. For the CDR3, the DNA is TGTGCCAGCAGCCAAGTGGACACCCGCTTGGAGCAGTACGTC.